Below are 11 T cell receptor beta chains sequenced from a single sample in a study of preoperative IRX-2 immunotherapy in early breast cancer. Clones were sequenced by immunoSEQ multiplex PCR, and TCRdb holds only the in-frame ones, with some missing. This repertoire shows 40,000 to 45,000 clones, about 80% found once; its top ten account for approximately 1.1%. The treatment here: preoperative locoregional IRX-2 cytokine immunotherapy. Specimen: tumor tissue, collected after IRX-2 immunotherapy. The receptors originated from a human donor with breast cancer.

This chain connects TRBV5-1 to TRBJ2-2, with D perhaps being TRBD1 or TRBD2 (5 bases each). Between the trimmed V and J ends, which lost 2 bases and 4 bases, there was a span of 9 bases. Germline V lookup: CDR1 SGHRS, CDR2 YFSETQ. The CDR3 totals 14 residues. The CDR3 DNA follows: TGCGCCAGCAGCTTACCAGGGACCACCGGGGAGCTGTTTTTT. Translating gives CASSLPGTTGELFF.

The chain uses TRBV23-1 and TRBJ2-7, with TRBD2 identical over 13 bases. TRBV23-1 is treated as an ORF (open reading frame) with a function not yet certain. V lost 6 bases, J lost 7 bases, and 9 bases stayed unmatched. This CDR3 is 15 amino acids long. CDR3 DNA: TGCGCCAGCAGCTCACGGACTAGCGGGAGTGGGGAGCAGTACTTC. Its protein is CASSSRTSGSGEQYF.

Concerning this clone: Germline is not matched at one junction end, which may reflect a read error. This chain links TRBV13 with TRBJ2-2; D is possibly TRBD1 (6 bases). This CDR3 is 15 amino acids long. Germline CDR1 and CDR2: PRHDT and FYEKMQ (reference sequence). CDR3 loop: CASSLGRGNTGELFF. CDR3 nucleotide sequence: TGTGCCAGCAGTTTAGGCAGGGGGAACACCGGGGAGCTGTTTTTT.

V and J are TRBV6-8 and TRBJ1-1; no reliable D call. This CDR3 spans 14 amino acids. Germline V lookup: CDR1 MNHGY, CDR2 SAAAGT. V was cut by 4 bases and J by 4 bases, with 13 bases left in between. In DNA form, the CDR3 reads TGTGCCAGCAGTTTCGGGGTGAGCGGCACTGAAGCTTTCTTT. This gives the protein CASSFGVSGTEAFF.

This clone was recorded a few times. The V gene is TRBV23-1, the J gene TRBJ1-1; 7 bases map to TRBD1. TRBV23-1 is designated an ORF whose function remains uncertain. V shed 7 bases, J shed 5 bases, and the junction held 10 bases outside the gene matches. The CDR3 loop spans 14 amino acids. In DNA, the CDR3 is TGCGCCAGCACATCCGTCAGGGGGGGTACTGAAGCTTTCTTT. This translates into CASTSVRGGTEAFF.

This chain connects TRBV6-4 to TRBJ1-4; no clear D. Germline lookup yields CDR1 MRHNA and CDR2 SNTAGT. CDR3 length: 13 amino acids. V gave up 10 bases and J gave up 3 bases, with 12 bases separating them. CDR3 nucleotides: TGTGCCATCCGGAGAGCGGCTAATGAAAAACTGTTTTTT. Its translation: CAIRRAANEKLFF.

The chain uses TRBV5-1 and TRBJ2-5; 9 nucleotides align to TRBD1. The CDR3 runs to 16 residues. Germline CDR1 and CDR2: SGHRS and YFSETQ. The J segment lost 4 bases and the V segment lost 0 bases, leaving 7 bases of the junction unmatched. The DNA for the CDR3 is TGCGCCAGCAGCTTGGGAGGGACAGGGAATTTAGAGACCCAGTACTTC. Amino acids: CASSLGGTGNLETQYF.

The DNA for the CDR3 is TGTGCCAGCTGTGTAGGATCCTACAATGAGCAGTTCTTC. It codes for CASCVGSYNEQFF. The chain couples TRBV9 to TRBJ2-1; D gene ambiguous. CDR3 size: 13 residues. With 7 bases removed from V and 1 base from J, the gap between germline ends came to 9 bases. Germline V gives CDR1 SGDLS, CDR2 YYNGEE.

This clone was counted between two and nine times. CDR3 region: CASSERQATDTQYF. The CDR3, as DNA: TGCGCCAGCAGCGAACGACAGGCCACAGATACGCAGTATTTT. The chain employs TRBV5-1 and TRBJ2-3; D is perhaps TRBD1 (6 bases). Trimming stripped 4 bases from V and 2 bases from J, with 11 bases between. The CDR3 spans 14 residues. CDR1 and CDR2 (germline): SGHRS, YFSETQ. Together with reference TRBV5-1 and TRBJ2-3, the CDR3 gives the full variable domain: KAGVTQTPRYLIKTRGQQVTLSCSPISGHRSVSWYQQTPGQGLQFLFEYFSETQRNKGNFPGRFSGRQFSNSRSEMNVSTLELGDSALYLCASSERQATDTQYFGPGTRLTVL.

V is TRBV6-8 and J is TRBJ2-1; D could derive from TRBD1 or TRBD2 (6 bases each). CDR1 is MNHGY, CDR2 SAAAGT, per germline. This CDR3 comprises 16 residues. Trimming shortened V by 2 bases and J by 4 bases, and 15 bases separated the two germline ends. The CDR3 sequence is CASSYMGRGLYNEQFF. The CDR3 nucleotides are TGTGCCAGCAGTTACATGGGACGGGGGCTATACAATGAGCAGTTCTTC.

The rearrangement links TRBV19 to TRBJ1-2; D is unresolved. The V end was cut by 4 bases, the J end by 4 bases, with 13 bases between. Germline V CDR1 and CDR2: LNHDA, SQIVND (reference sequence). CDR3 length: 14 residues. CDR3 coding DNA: TGTGCCAGTAGTACCCCGCTCGGTCTCTATGGCTACACCTTC. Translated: CASSTPLGLYGYTF.